Listed below are T cell receptor beta chains from one sample, sequenced in a study of Tregs in tolerant kidney transplant recipients. Only in-frame clones appear in the TCRdb table, and some are missing; sequencing was by immunoSEQ multiplex PCR. In the table there are 50,000 or so clones, roughly nine tenths of which are singletons. The sample was CD8+ T cells from blood (PBMCs), taken 24 months after the transplant. All receptors derive from a human patient who received a combined kidney and bone marrow transplant. The graft donor may have contributed some T cells. Both conserved end residues are part of each CDR3. A D gene is named only where the DNA matches it firmly. Not all rows give a size; the values are once, few, many and, for expanded clones, a class.

d_gene: TRBD1; v_gene: TRBV28; abundance: .; j_gene: TRBJ2-5; CDR3aa: CASSGDSLFQETQYF; CDR3nt: TGTGCCAGCAGTGGGGACAGCTTATTCCAAGAGACCCAGTACTTC
d_gene: TRBD2; v_gene: TRBV29-1; abundance: .; j_gene: TRBJ2-3; CDR3aa: CSVPNSGREGTQYF; CDR3nt: TGCAGCGTCCCAAATAGCGGGAGGGAGGGTACGCAGTATTTT
d_gene: TRBD1; v_gene: TRBV11-2; abundance: once; j_gene: TRBJ2-7; CDR3aa: CASSLGSGGEQYF; CDR3nt: TGTGCCAGCAGCTTAGGGTCAGGGGGCGAGCAGTACTTC
d_gene: .; v_gene: TRBV5-1; abundance: .; j_gene: TRBJ2-7; CDR3aa: CASSYFSGYDEQYF; CDR3nt: TGCGCCAGCAGCTACTTTAGCGGTTACGACGAGCAGTACTTC
d_gene: TRBD1; v_gene: TRBV6-4; abundance: .; j_gene: TRBJ2-6; CDR3aa: CASSGGTGSGANVLTF; CDR3nt: TGTGCCAGCAGTGGTGGGACAGGATCTGGGGCCAACGTCCTGACTTTC
d_gene: TRBD2; v_gene: TRBV7-9; abundance: .; j_gene: TRBJ2-5; CDR3aa: CASSLERRTSGRGETQYF; CDR3nt: TGTGCCAGCAGCTTAGAACGGCGGACTAGCGGGAGGGGAGAGACCCAGTACTTC
d_gene: TRBD2; v_gene: TRBV7-6; abundance: .; j_gene: TRBJ2-2; CDR3aa: CASSPRTSGKAGELFF; CDR3nt: TGTGCCAGCAGCCCGAGGACTAGCGGGAAGGCCGGGGAGCTGTTTTTT
d_gene: .; v_gene: TRBV28; abundance: .; j_gene: TRBJ1-3; CDR3aa: CASSFYPGQSSGNTIYF; CDR3nt: TGTGCCAGCAGTTTTTACCCAGGCCAGAGCTCTGGAAACACCATATATTTT
d_gene: .; v_gene: TRBV1; abundance: .; j_gene: TRBJ2-1; CDR3aa: CTSSQPGLAGEHEQFF; CDR3nt: TGCACCAGCAGCCAGCCCGGACTAGCGGGGGAACATGAGCAGTTCTTC
d_gene: .; v_gene: TRBV19; abundance: .; j_gene: TRBJ1-3; CDR3aa: CASSIDGGHWDTIYF; CDR3nt: TGTGCCAGTAGTATAGATGGCGGTCACTGGGACACCATATATTTT
d_gene: TRBD1; v_gene: TRBV7-9; abundance: .; j_gene: TRBJ2-1; CDR3aa: CASSFSQGALKRMYEQFF; CDR3nt: TGTGCCAGCAGCTTTTCACAGGGGGCGTTAAAAAGGATGTATGAGCAGTTCTTC
d_gene: TRBD1; v_gene: TRBV13; abundance: .; j_gene: TRBJ1-4; CDR3aa: CASSLWGGQGTTNEKLFF; CDR3nt: TGTGCCAGCAGCTTATGGGGGGGACAGGGAACAACTAATGAAAAACTGTTTTTT
d_gene: .; v_gene: TRBV9; abundance: .; j_gene: TRBJ2-2; CDR3aa: CASSLTGELFF; CDR3nt: TGTGCCAGCAGCCTAACCGGGGAGCTGTTTTTT
d_gene: TRBD2; v_gene: TRBV19; abundance: .; j_gene: TRBJ2-7; CDR3aa: CASSIGASGTYEQYF; CDR3nt: TGTGCCAGTAGTATTGGGGCTAGCGGGACCTACGAGCAGTACTTC
d_gene: .; v_gene: TRBV2; abundance: few; j_gene: TRBJ2-3; CDR3aa: CASSRDTQYF; CDR3nt: TGTGCCAGCAGCCGGGATACGCAGTATTTT
d_gene: .; v_gene: TRBV6-6; abundance: .; j_gene: TRBJ1-5; CDR3aa: CASTVAYSNQPQHF; CDR3nt: TGTGCCAGCACGGTAGCATATAGCAATCAGCCCCAGCATTTT
d_gene: TRBD1; v_gene: TRBV25-1; abundance: .; j_gene: TRBJ2-7; CDR3aa: CASTPGTGELGEQYF; CDR3nt: TGTGCCAGCACCCCAGGGACAGGGGAGCTTGGGGAGCAGTACTTC
d_gene: .; v_gene: TRBV13; abundance: .; j_gene: TRBJ2-1; CDR3aa: CASSLGGANEQFF; CDR3nt: TGTGCCAGCAGCTTAGGAGGGGCCAATGAGCAGTTCTTC
d_gene: .; v_gene: TRBV7-8; abundance: .; j_gene: TRBJ1-2; CDR3aa: CASSLIPPPPQDSYGYTF; CDR3nt: TGTGCCAGCAGCCTAATACCTCCACCCCCTCAGGACTCCTATGGCTACACCTTC
d_gene: TRBD1; v_gene: TRBV27; abundance: .; j_gene: TRBJ2-1; CDR3aa: CASSLGGGTGKLF; CDR3nt: TGTGCCAGCAGTTTAGGAGGGGGGACAGGGAAACTCTTC
d_gene: .; v_gene: TRBV5-1; abundance: .; j_gene: TRBJ2-3; CDR3aa: CASSEGLTDTQYF; CDR3nt: TGCGCCAGCAGCGAGGGACTCACAGATACGCAGTATTTT
d_gene: .; v_gene: TRBV7-8; abundance: few; j_gene: TRBJ2-3; CDR3aa: CASSYQGPTDTQYF; CDR3nt: TGTGCCAGCAGCTACCAGGGCCCCACAGATACGCAGTATTTT
d_gene: .; v_gene: TRBV4-3; abundance: .; j_gene: TRBJ2-1; CDR3aa: CASSQLTGRGLTNEQFF; CDR3nt: TGCGCCAGCAGCCAGCTGACAGGCCGGGGCCTAACCAATGAGCAGTTCTTC
d_gene: TRBD2; v_gene: TRBV19; abundance: once; j_gene: TRBJ2-7; CDR3aa: CASTPWEGSYEQYF; CDR3nt: TGTGCCAGTACCCCCTGGGAGGGATCCTACGAGCAGTACTTC
d_gene: TRBD2; v_gene: TRBV4-3; abundance: .; j_gene: TRBJ2-5; CDR3aa: CASGRATGETQYF; CDR3nt: TGCGCCAGCGGGAGGGCCACAGGAGAGACCCAGTACTTC
d_gene: TRBD1; v_gene: TRBV30; abundance: .; j_gene: TRBJ2-7; CDR3aa: CAWSLLLGQGNEQYF; CDR3nt: TGTGCCTGGAGTCTTCTCCTGGGACAGGGGAACGAGCAGTACTTC
d_gene: .; v_gene: TRBV27; abundance: .; j_gene: TRBJ1-1; CDR3aa: CASSWGGTEAFF; CDR3nt: TGTGCCAGCAGTTGGGGGGGCACTGAAGCTTTCTTT
d_gene: .; v_gene: TRBV21-1; abundance: once; j_gene: TRBJ2-7; CDR3aa: CASSKGEETYEQYF; CDR3nt: TGTGCCAGCAGCAAAGGGGAGGAAACCTACGAGCAGTACTTC